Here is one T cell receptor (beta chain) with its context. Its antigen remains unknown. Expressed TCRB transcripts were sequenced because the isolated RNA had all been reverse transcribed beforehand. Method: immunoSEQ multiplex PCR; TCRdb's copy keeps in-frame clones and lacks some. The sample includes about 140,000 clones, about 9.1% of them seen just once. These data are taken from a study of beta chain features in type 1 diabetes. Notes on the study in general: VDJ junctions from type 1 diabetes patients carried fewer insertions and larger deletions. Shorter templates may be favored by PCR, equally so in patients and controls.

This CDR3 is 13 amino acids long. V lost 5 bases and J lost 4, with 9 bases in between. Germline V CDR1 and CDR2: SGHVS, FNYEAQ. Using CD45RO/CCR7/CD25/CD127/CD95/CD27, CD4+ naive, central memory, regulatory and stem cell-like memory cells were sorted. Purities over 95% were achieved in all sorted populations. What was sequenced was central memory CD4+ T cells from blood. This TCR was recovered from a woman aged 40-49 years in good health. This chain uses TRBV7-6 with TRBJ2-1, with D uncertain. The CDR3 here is CASSEQSYNEQFF. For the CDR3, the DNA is TGTGCCAGCAGCGAACAGAGTTACAATGAGCAGTTCTTC.